This TCR beta chain comes out of a study of cytomegalovirus exposure and HLA in healthy donors. This PCR relied on a set of 60 Vbeta primers and 13 Jbeta primers. In the source study's methods: Approximately 83 million unique TCR beta chains, roughly 10 million shared, were counted in a later analysis. Produced via immunoSEQ multiplex PCR; TCRdb's table is partial and in-frame only. V and J calls and clone size are copied from that table; D and trimming were computed from the DNA. The data show 150,000 to 200,000 clones, with around 85% seen just once and about 1.8% held by the top ten. With respect to this clone: What it recognizes is unknown.

Whole-study findings and limits: Associated with cytomegalovirus, according to the listing, were around 170 TCR beta chains. A later analysis found common viral pathogens apparently linked to several of the most significant clusters.

CDR3 size: 17 residues. V was clipped by 2 bases and J by 3 bases, with 20 bases between them. CDR1 KGHSY and CDR2 FQNENV come from the germline V gene. The clonotype comes from a man aged 18 to 35 in good health and CMV-seronegative. Sequenced sample: PBMCs. The rearrangement uses TRBV16 and TRBJ2-7; perhaps TRBD2 as D (6 bases). CDR3: CASSQPFSGTVGYEQYF. The CDR3 DNA reads TGTGCCAGCAGCCAACCGTTTTCCGGGACTGTTGGCTACGAGCAGTACTTC.